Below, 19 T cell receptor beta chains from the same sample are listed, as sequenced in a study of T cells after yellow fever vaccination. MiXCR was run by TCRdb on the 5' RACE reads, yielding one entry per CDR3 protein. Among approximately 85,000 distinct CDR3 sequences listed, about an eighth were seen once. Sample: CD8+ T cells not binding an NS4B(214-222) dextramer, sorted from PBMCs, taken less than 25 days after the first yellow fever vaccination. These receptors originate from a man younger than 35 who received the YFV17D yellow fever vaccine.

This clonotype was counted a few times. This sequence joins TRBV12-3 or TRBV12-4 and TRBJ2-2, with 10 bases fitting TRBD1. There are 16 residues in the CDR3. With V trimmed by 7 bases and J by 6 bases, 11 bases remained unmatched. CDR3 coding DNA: TGTGCCAGCATCGGGACAGGGGTTATCGTTTCCGGGGAGCTGTTTTTT. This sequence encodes CASIGTGVIVSGELFF.

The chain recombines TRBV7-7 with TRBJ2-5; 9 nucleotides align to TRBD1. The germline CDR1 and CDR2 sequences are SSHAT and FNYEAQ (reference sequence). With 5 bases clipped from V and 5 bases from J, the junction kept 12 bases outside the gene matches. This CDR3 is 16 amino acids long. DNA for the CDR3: TGTGCCAGCAGCCCGGATCCGGGACAGGGTGGGGAGACCCAGTACTTC. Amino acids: CASSPDPGQGGETQYF.

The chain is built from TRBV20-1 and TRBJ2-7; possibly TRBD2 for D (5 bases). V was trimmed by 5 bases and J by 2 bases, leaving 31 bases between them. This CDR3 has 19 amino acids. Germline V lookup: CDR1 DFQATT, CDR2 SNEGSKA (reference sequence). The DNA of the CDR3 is TGCAGTGCTTATACAACCGGAGGCCAGAATTCCGTTAGTACCTACGAGCAGTACTTC. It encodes CSAYTTGGQNSVSTYEQYF.

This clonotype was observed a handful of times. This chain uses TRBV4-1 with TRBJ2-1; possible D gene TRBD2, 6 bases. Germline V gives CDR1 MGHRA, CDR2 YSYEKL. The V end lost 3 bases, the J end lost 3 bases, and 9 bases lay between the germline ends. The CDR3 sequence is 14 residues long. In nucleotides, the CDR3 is TGCGCCAGCAGCCAGGGTAGCGGCTACAATGAGCAGTTCTTC. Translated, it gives CASSQGSGYNEQFF.

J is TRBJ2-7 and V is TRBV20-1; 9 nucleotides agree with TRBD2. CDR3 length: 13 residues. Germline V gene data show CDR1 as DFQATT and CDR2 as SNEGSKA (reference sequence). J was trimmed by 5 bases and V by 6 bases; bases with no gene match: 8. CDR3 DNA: TGCAGTGCCGCGGGAGGGGCGCTCGACGAGCAGTACTTC. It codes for CSAAGGALDEQYF.

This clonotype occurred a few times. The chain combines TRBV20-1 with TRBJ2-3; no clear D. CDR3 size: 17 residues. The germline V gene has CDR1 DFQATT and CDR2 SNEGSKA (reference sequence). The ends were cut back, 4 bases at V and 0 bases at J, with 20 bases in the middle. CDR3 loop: CSATRAKTHSSTDTQYF. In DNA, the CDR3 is TGCAGTGCTACCCGAGCAAAAACTCACTCCAGCACAGATACGCAGTATTTT.

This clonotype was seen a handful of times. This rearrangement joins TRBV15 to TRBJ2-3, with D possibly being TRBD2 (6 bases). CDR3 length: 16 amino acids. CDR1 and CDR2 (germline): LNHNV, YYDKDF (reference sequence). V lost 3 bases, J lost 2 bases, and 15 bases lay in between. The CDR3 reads CATSSSGGQLTDTQYF. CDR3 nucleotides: TGTGCCACCAGCAGCTCTGGAGGGCAGCTCACAGATACGCAGTATTTT.

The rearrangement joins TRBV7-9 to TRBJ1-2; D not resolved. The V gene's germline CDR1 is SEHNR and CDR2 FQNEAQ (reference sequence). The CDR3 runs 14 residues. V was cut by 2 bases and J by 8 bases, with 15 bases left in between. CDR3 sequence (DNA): TGTGCCAGCAGCTTACCCGGGCTAACGGGAGGCTACACCTTC. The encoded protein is CASSLPGLTGGYTF.

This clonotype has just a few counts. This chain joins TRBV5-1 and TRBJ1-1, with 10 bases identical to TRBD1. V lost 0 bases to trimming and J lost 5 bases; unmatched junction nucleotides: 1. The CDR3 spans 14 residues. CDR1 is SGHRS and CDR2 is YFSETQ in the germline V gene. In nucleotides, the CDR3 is TGCGCCAGCAGCTTGGGACAGGGGGCTACTGAAGCTTTCTTT. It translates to CASSLGQGATEAFF.

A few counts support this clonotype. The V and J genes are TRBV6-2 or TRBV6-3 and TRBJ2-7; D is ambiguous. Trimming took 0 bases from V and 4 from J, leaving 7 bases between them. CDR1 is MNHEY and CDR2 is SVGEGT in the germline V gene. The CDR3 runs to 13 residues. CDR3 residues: CASSYSSWYEQYF. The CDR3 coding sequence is TGTGCCAGCAGTTACTCGAGTTGGTACGAGCAGTACTTC.

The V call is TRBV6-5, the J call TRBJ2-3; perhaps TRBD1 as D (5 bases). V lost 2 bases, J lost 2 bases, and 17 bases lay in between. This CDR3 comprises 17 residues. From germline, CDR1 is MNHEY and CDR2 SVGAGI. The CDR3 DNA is TGTGCCAGCAGTTACAAAACGGGCCTAGGGGCCACAGATACGCAGTATTTT. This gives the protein CASSYKTGLGATDTQYF.

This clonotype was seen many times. In DNA, the CDR3 is TGCAGCGCCACAGGGGCCACCGGGGAGCTGTTTTTT. This gives the protein CSATGATGELFF. The chain employs TRBV29-1 and TRBJ2-2; 7 bases fit TRBD1. The junction had 3 bases not matched to a gene; V was cut back by 7 bases and J by 4 bases. The germline V gene encodes CDR1 SQVTM and CDR2 ANQGSEA. The CDR3 contains 12 residues.

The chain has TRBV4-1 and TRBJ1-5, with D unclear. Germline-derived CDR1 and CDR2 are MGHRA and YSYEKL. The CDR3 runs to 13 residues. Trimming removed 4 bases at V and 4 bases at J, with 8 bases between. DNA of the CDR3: TGCGCCAGCAGCCGGCTAAGTAATCAGCCCCAGCATTTT. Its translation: CASSRLSNQPQHF.

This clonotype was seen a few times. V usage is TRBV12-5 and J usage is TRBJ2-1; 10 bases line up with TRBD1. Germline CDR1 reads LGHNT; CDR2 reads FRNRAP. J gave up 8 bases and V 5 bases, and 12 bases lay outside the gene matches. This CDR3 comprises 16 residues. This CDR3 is CASGPWDRGILDEQFF. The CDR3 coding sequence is TGTGCTAGTGGTCCATGGGACAGGGGTATTCTGGATGAGCAGTTCTTC.

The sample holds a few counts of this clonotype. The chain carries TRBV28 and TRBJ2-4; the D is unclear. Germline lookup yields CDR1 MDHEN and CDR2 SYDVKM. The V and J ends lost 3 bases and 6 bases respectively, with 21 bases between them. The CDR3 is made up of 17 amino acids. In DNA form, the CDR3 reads TGTGCCAGCAGTTTTAGGGTGTTAGATGATTTGGGAAACATTCAGTACTTC. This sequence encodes CASSFRVLDDLGNIQYF.

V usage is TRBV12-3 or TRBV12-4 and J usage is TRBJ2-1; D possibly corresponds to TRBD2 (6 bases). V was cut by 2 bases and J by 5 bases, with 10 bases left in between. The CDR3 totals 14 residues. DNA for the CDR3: TGTGCCAGCAGTTTAAGTAGCGGAGACAATGAGCAGTTCTTC. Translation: CASSLSSGDNEQFF.

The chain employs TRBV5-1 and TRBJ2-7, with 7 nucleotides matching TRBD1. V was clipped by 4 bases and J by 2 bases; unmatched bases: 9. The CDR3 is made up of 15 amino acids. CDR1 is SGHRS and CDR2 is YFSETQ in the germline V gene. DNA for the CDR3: TGCGCCAGCAGCGCCGGGACAGTGCCCCCCTACGAGCAGTACTTC. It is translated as CASSAGTVPPYEQYF.

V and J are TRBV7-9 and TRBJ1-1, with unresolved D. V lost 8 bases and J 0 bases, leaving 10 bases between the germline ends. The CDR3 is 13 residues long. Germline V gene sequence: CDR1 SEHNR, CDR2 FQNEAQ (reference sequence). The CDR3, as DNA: TGTGCCAGCGGCCAGGAGTTGAACACTGAAGCTTTCTTT. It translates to CASGQELNTEAFF.

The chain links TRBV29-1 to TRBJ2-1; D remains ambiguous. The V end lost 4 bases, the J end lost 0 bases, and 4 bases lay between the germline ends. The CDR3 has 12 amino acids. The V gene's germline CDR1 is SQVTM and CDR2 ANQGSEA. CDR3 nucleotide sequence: TGCAGCGTTGTAGGCTCCTACAATGAGCAGTTCTTC. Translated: CSVVGSYNEQFF.